Below are 24 T cell receptor beta chains sequenced from a single sample in a study of blood T cell repertoires in COVID-19. TCRdb's copy holds only in-frame clones and misses some; the assay was immunoSEQ multiplex PCR. The table shows about 500,000 clones, with around 90% occurring only once. The sequenced material came from PBMCs or T cells enriched from blood (not recorded which). These receptors were taken from a woman aged 18-29 years who had recovered from COVID-19.

The rearrangement links TRBV3-1 (or the pseudogene TRBV3-2) to TRBJ1-1; perhaps TRBD1 as D (5 bases). Trimming stripped 0 bases from V and 5 bases from J, with 10 bases between. Germline V CDR1 and CDR2: LGHDT, YNNKEL (reference sequence). The CDR3 spans 14 residues. The CDR3 DNA reads TGTGCCAGCAGCCAAGATCGGAGGGGAACTGAAGCTTTCTTT. Protein: CASSQDRRGTEAFF.

Comments on this clone: Other DNA sequences in this sample translate to the same CDR3. This rearrangement joins TRBV7-2 to TRBJ1-2; D uncertain. Looked up from germline, CDR1 is SGHTA and CDR2 is FQGNSA. The CDR3 loop spans 11 amino acids. V lost 3 bases, J lost 5 bases, and 4 bases lay in between. CDR3 sequence: CASSFSYGYTF. The CDR3 DNA sequence: TGTGCCAGCAGCTTCTCGTATGGCTACACCTTC.

This chain joins TRBV4-1 and TRBJ2-7; tentative D call: TRBD1 (5 bases). The V gene lost 1 base and the J gene lost 5 bases, with 9 bases spanning the gap. CDR3 length: 13 residues. Germline V gene sequence: CDR1 MGHRA, CDR2 YSYEKL. CDR3 DNA sequence: TGCGCCAGCAGCCAAGTAGGGGCCCACGAGCAGTACTTC. Translating it yields CASSQVGAHEQYF.

The rearrangement links TRBV12-5 to TRBJ2-1, with 8 bases that match TRBD2. The length of the CDR3 is 12 residues. The germline gives CDR1 LGHNT, CDR2 FRNRAP. With V trimmed by 4 bases and J by 10 bases, 3 bases remained unmatched. The CDR3 nucleotides are TGTGCTAGTGGTTCTTTAGCGGGAGAGCAGTTCTTC. Its translation: CASGSLAGEQFF.

The table lists this clone with a few counts. The rearrangement links TRBV12-2 to TRBJ1-2; the table gives TRBD1 as D, unverified against the DNA. TRBV12-2 is shown as a pseudogene. The CDR3 covers 16 residues. CDR3 in amino acids: CASRLATGQAVQGYTF. The DNA of the CDR3 is TGTGCAAGTCGCTTAGCCACAGGACAGGCCGTGCAAGGCTACACCTTC.

The rearrangement uses TRBV6-5 and TRBJ2-5; possible D gene TRBD2, 6 bases. The CDR3 length is 14 residues. Germline lookup yields CDR1 MNHEY and CDR2 SVGAGI. V was pared by 6 bases and J by 1 base, with 12 bases between. The CDR3 loop is CASRKGLIQETQYF. The CDR3, as DNA: TGTGCCAGCAGAAAGGGACTGATCCAAGAGACCCAGTACTTC.

The chain uses TRBV6-5 and TRBJ1-1, with unresolved D. V was cut by 2 bases and J by 4 bases, with 14 bases left in between. Per the germline V gene, CDR1 is MNHEY and CDR2 is SVGAGI. CDR3 size: 15 residues. CDR3 residues: CASSYALGGTTEAFF. CDR3 sequence (DNA): TGTGCCAGCAGTTACGCCCTGGGAGGAACCACTGAAGCTTTCTTT.

The CDR3 nucleotides are TGTGCCATCAGTGGGCCCGGGACTAGCGGGGGTGACGAGTCCTACGAGCAGTACTTC. Its translation is CAISGPGTSGGDESYEQYF. This sequence joins TRBV10-3 and TRBJ2-7, with 14 positions matching TRBD2. Unmatched junction bases numbered 12, after V lost 4 bases and J lost 1 base. The CDR3 length is 19 residues. The germline CDR1 and CDR2 sequences are ENHRY and SYGVKD.

The rearrangement links TRBV7-6 to TRBJ1-4, with TRBD1 identical over 8 bases. Trimming cost V 3 bases and J 7 bases; bases outside gene matches: 13. Germline CDR1 SGHVS, CDR2 FNYEAQ. This CDR3 contains 17 residues. DNA for the CDR3: TGTGCCAGCAGCTTCGGAGAAGGACAGGGACGGACTGAAAAACTGTTTTTT. Translation: CASSFGEGQGRTEKLFF.

The chain employs TRBV30 and TRBJ2-7; TRBD1 might be the D (5 bases). The germline V gene encodes CDR1 GTSNPN and CDR2 SVGIG (reference sequence). This CDR3 comprises 12 residues. The V gene lost 0 bases and the J gene lost 6 bases, with 9 bases spanning the gap. In DNA form, the CDR3 reads TGTGCCTGGAGTGTAGGGGTTATCGAGCAGTACTTC. Translated, it gives CAWSVGVIEQYF.

The chain combines TRBV5-1 with TRBJ1-2; a possible D gene is TRBD1 (5 bases). Deletions cut 0 bases from V and 7 bases from J, with 10 bases between. The CDR3 totals 13 residues. Germline V CDR1 and CDR2: SGHRS, YFSETQ. Here the CDR3 DNA reads TGCGCCAGCAGCTTGGAGGCAGGGTCTGGCTACACCTTC. It yields the protein CASSLEAGSGYTF.

The chain uses TRBV28 and TRBJ1-1; maybe TRBD1 (5 bases). The CDR3 is 14 residues long. Germline V lookup: CDR1 MDHEN, CDR2 SYDVKM. Between the trimmed V and J ends, which lost 5 bases and 0 bases, there was a span of 10 bases. CDR3 in amino acids: CASSRQIMNTEAFF. The CDR3 DNA follows: TGTGCCAGCAGTCGACAGATCATGAACACTGAAGCTTTCTTT. Filled out from reference TRBV28 and TRBJ1-1, the complete variable domain reads DVKVTQSSRYLVKRTGEKVFLECVQDMDHENMFWYRQDPGLGLRLIYFSYDVKMKEKGDIPEGYSVSREKKERFSLILESASTNQTSMYLCASSRQIMNTEAFFGQGTRLTVV.

The rearrangement uses TRBV14 and TRBJ2-3, with 10 positions matching TRBD2. V was pared by 8 bases and J by 2 bases, with 16 bases of the junction left unmatched. Germline V gene lookup returns CDR1 SGHDN and CDR2 FVKESK. There are 18 residues in the CDR3. Written as DNA, the CDR3 is TGTGCCAGCTGCCCCGTCGATAGCGGGGGGAGACTCACAGATACGCAGTATTTT. This encodes CASCPVDSGGRLTDTQYF.

The V gene is TRBV10-3, the J gene TRBJ2-5; 10 bases map to TRBD2. Looked up from germline, CDR1 is ENHRY and CDR2 is SYGVKD. The CDR3 totals 17 residues. V shed 0 bases, J shed 1 base, and the junction held 5 bases outside the gene matches. CDR3 sequence: CAISESVLAGTQETQYF. The CDR3 DNA reads TGTGCCATCAGTGAGTCGGTACTAGCGGGGACCCAAGAGACCCAGTACTTC.

This chain joins TRBV11-2 and TRBJ1-5, with 7 bases lining up with TRBD1. Looked up from germline, CDR1 is SGHAT and CDR2 is FQNNGV. Trimming at V came to 6 bases and at J to 2 bases, leaving 1 base not matched to a gene. The length of the CDR3 is 13 residues. The CDR3, as DNA: TGTGCCAGCAGTACAGGGGGCAATCAGCCCCAGCATTTT. Its translation is CASSTGGNQPQHF.

The chain is built from TRBV4-1 and TRBJ1-1; the match to TRBD1 covers 9 bases. Trimming at V came to 0 bases and at J to 0 bases, leaving 11 bases not matched to a gene. Germline CDR1 and CDR2: MGHRA and YSYEKL. The length of the CDR3 is 19 residues. Written as DNA, the CDR3 is TGCGCCAGCAGCCAAGATTTGCGACAGGGGGGACCAATGAACACTGAAGCTTTCTTT. It specifies CASSQDLRQGGPMNTEAFF.

This clone was counted a single time. The chain employs TRBV30 and TRBJ2-7, with D unresolved. The CDR3 is 11 amino acids. V was clipped by 5 bases and J by 0 bases, with 5 bases between them. Germline CDR1 and CDR2: GTSNPN and SVGIG (reference sequence). This chain's CDR3 is CAWDSSYEQYF. CDR3 nucleotides: TGTGCCTGGGACTCCTCCTACGAGCAGTACTTC.

V usage is TRBV14 and J usage is TRBJ1-2; tentative D call: TRBD1 (6 bases). The ends were cut back, 1 base at V and 8 bases at J, with 14 bases in the middle. The CDR3 is 14 residues long. Germline lookup yields CDR1 SGHDN and CDR2 FVKESK. Written as DNA, the CDR3 is TGTGCCAGCAGCCAAGCCGGGGGGGCGCAAGGCTACACCTTC. Translation gives CASSQAGGAQGYTF.

V and J are TRBV5-7 and TRBJ2-2; D is perhaps TRBD1 (5 bases). TRBV5-7 is flagged as an ORF with uncertain function. V was trimmed by 1 base and J by 5 bases, leaving 15 bases between them. The CDR3 spans 16 residues. CDR3 sequence (DNA): TGTGCCAGCAGCTTGATAAGGGGCGCTGGGACCGGGGAGCTGTTTTTT. Protein sequence: CASSLIRGAGTGELFF.

The CDR3 sequence is CASSTRTTHYEQYF. The CDR3 nucleotides read TGTGCCAGTAGTACCCGGACTACCCACTACGAGCAGTACTTC. This sequence joins TRBV19 and TRBJ2-7, with D perhaps TRBD2 (6 bases). Trimming removed 4 bases from V and 3 bases from J, with 13 bases in between. The germline gives CDR1 LNHDA, CDR2 SQIVND (reference sequence). The CDR3 is 14 residues long.

This clone turned up a few times. J is TRBJ2-5 and V is TRBV2, with a weak D call TRBD1 (5 bases). Per germline, CDR1 SNHLY and CDR2 FYNNEI. V dropped 7 bases and J dropped 2 bases, with 20 bases sitting between them. The CDR3 sequence is 16 residues long. The CDR3 sequence is CASKSSTPRVQETQYF. The CDR3 DNA reads TGTGCCAGCAAGAGCTCGACCCCCAGGGTACAAGAGACCCAGTACTTC.

This chain links TRBV2 with TRBJ2-2, with a weak D call TRBD1 (6 bases). Trimming took 6 bases from V and 5 from J, leaving 16 bases between them. CDR1 SNHLY and CDR2 FYNNEI come from the germline V gene. This CDR3 comprises 15 residues. The CDR3 protein is CASSTDSRGTGELFF. In DNA, the CDR3 is TGTGCCAGCAGCACGGACAGTCGAGGGACCGGGGAGCTGTTTTTT.

The gene calls are TRBV2 and TRBJ1-1, with unresolved D. The CDR3 runs 12 residues. Trimming left V 5 bases short and J 2 bases short, with 6 bases between. Germline loops: CDR1 SNHLY, CDR2 FYNNEI. The CDR3 sequence is CASSLGNTEAFF. The CDR3 nucleotides read TGTGCCAGCAGTCTCGGTAACACTGAAGCTTTCTTT.

The chain has TRBV3-1 (or the pseudogene TRBV3-2) and TRBJ1-1; the D is unclear. The CDR3 spans 13 residues. Trimming removed 4 bases at V and 4 bases at J, with 10 bases between. Germline CDR1 reads LGHDT; CDR2 reads YNNKEL (reference sequence). This CDR3 reads CASSPIPVTEAFF. The CDR3 nucleotides read TGTGCCAGCAGCCCGATCCCGGTCACTGAAGCTTTCTTT.